This T cell receptor (beta chain) was captured in a study of beta chain features in type 1 diabetes. Overall study results and limits: Any HLA type influence on TCRB rearrangement was left unresolved here. In all four CD4+ subsets, TCRB CDR3 length was significantly, moderately reduced in type 1 diabetes. A greater similarity of naive, central memory and Treg TCRB repertoires was seen among patients than among healthy donors.

The CDR3 has 13 amino acids. Germline V CDR1 and CDR2: MNHEY, SVGAGI. V was shortened by 4 bases and J by 5 bases, with 11 bases between the two germline ends. Cells sorted by CD45RO/CCR7/CD25/CD127/CD95/CD27 comprised CD4+ naive, central memory, regulatory and stem cell-like memory cells. The entirety of the isolated RNA underwent reverse transcription, so expressed TCRB transcripts were sequenced. Sequencing was performed with immunoSEQ multiplex PCR; in TCRdb, only in-frame clones are kept and a portion is missing. The table includes 600,000 to 700,000 clones, around 12% detected once. This clone occurred many times. Its antigen is unknown.

The specimen sequenced was naive CD4+ T cells from blood. The origin of this receptor is a man aged 25-45 years with type 1 diabetes. The chain recombines TRBV6-5 with TRBJ1-1; D not certain. The CDR3 loop is CASSSKMGTEAFF. CDR3 in DNA: TGTGCCAGCAGTTCAAAGATGGGGACTGAAGCTTTCTTT.